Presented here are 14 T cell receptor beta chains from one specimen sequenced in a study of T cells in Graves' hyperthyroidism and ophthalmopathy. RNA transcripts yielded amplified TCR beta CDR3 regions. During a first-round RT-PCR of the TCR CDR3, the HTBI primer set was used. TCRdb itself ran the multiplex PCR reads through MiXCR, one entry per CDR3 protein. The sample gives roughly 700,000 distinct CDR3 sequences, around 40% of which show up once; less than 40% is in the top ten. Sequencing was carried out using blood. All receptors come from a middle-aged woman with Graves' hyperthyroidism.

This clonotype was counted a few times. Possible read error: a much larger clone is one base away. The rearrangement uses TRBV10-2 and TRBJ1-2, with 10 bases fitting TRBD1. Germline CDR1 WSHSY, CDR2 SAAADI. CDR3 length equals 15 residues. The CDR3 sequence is CASSEQPGQGYGHTF. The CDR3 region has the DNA TGCGCCAGCAGTGAGCAGCCGGGACAGGGGTATGGCCACACCTTC.

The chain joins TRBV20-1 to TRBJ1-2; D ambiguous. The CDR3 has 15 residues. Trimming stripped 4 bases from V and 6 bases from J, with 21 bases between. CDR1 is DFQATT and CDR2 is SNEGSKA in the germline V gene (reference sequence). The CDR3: CSANLPGSGENGYTF. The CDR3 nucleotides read TGCAGTGCTAATCTCCCGGGGTCCGGGGAGAATGGCTACACCTTC.

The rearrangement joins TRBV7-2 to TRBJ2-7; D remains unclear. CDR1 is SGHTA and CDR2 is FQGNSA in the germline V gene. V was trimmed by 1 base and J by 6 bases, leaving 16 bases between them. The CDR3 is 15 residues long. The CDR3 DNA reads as TGTGCCAGCAGCTTAGGCCCGGCGAAATACGGCGAGCAGTACTTC. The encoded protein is CASSLGPAKYGEQYF.

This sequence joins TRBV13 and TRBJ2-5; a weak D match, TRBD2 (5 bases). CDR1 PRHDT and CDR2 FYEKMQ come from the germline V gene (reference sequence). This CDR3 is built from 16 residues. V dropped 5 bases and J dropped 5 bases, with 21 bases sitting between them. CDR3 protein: CASSRQAARDGETQYF. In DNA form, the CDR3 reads TGTGCCAGCAGCCGCCAGGCCGCGAGGGATGGGGAGACCCAGTACTTC.

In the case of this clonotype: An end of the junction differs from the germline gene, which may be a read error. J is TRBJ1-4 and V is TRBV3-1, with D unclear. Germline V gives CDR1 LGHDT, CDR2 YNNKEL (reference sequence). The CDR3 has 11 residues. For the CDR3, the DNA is TGTGCCAGCAGCCTTGGGGTTAGATTTGTTTTT. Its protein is CASSLGVRFVF.

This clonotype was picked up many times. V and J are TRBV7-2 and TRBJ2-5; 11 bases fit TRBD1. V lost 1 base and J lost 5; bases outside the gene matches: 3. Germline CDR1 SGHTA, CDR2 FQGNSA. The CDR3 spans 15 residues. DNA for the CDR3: TGTGCCAGCAGCTTAGGGGGACAGGGGGGGGAGACCCAGTACTTC. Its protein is CASSLGGQGGETQYF.

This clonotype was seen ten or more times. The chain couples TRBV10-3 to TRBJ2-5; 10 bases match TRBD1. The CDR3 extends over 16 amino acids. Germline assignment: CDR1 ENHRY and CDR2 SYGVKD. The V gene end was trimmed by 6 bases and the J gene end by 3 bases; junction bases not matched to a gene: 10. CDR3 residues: CAISRHDRGREETQYF. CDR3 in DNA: TGTGCCATCAGCCGACATGACAGGGGGCGCGAAGAGACCCAGTACTTC.

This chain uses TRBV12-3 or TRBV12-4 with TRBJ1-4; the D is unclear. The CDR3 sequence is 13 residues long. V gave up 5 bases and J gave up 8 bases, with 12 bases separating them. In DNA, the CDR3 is TGTGCCAGCAGTGAGAGAAGAGGGGAAAAACTGTTTTTT. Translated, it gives CASSERRGEKLFF.

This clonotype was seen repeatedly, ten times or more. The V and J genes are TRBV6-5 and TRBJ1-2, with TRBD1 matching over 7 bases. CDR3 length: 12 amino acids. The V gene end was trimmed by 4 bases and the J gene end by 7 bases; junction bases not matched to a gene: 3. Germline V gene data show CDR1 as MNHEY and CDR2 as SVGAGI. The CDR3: CASSSTGSGYTF. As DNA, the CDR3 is TGTGCCAGCAGTTCGACAGGGTCTGGCTACACCTTC.

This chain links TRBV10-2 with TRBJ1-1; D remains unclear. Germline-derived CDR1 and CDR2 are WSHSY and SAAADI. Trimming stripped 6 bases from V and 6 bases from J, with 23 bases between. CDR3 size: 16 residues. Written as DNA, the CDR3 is TGCGCCAGCAGCCAATATACCGGGCCCCTAGTGGCTGAAGCTTTCTTT. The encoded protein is CASSQYTGPLVAEAFF.

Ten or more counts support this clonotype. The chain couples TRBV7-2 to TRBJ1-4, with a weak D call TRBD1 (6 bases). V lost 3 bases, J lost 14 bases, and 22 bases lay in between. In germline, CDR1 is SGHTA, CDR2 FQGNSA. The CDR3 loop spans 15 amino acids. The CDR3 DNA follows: TGTGCCAGCAGCTTGAGTTGGACAGCGGGGTCAAGGCTGTTTTTT. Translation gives CASSLSWTAGSRLFF.

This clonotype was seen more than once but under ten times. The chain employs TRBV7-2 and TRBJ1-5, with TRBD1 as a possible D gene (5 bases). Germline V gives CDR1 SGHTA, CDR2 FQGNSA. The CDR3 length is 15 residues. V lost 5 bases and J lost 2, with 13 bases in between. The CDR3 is CASSQLQGGNQPQHF. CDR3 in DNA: TGTGCCAGCAGCCAACTCCAGGGAGGCAATCAGCCCCAGCATTTT.

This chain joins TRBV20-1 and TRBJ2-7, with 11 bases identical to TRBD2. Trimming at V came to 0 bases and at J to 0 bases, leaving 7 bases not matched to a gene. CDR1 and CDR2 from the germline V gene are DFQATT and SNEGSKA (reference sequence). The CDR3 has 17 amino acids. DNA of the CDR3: TGCAGTGCTAGAGAACCGGAGCTAGCGGGAGGCTCCTACGAGCAGTACTTC. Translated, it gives CSAREPELAGGSYEQYF.

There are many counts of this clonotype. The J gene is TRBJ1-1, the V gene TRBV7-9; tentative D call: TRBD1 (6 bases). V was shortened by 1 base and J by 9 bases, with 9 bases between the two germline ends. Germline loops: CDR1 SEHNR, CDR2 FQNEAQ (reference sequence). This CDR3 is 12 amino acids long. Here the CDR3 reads CASSLVQGKAFF. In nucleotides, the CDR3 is TGTGCCAGCAGCTTAGTCCAGGGGAAAGCTTTCTTT.